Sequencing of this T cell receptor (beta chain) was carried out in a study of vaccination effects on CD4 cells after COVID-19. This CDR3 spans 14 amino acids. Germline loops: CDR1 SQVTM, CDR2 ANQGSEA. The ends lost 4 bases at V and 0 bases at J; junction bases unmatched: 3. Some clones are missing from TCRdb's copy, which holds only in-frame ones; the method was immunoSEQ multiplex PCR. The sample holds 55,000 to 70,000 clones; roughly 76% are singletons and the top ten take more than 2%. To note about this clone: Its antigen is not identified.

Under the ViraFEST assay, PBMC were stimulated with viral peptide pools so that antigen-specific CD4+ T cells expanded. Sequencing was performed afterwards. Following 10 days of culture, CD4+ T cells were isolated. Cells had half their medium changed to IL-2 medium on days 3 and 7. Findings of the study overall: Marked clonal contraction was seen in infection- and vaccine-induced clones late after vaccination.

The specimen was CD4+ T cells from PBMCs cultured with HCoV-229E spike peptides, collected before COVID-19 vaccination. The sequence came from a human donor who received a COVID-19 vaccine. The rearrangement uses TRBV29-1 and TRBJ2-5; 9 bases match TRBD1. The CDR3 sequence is CSVARDRDQETQYF. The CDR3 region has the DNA TGCAGCGTTGCGCGGGACAGGGACCAAGAGACCCAGTACTTC.